This is a list of T cell receptor beta chains from one sample in a study of human T cells and chemical hapten exposure. TCRdb fed the RACE reads into MiXCR, producing one record per CDR3 protein. The sample holds under 45,000 distinct CDR3 sequences, about 10% seen once. The sample here was whole blood, taken in connection with sensitization to the hapten diphenylcyclopropenone (DPC). Receptor source: a man between 25 and 39 years old with alopecia areata. Some clones in this sample may be carry-over from other donors' samples. The CDR3 runs from the conserved cysteine through the conserved F or W.

j_call | v_call | cdr3_aa
TRBJ1-5 | TRBV18 | CASSPDGVVNQPQHF
TRBJ1-5 | TRBV11-2 | CASSLSPRQPQHF
TRBJ2-7 | TRBV6-5 | CASSTLAGNSYEQYF
TRBJ1-5 | TRBV29-1 | CSVGREGNQPQHF
TRBJ1-6 | TRBV2 | CASTEVRGNSPLHF
TRBJ2-1 | TRBV3-1 | CASSQWTSGRYPYNEQFF
TRBJ2-1 | TRBV2 | CASSEEGPGYNEQFF
TRBJ2-2 | TRBV6-5 | CASSVRGSTGELFF
TRBJ2-4 | TRBV23-1 | CASSQFRCDIQYF
TRBJ1-5 | TRBV6-2/TRBV6-3 | CASTETGPPGPQHF
TRBJ2-1 | TRBV20-1 | CSAPNEGNEQFF
TRBJ2-3 | TRBV29-1 | CSVASRDRSFNTQYF
TRBJ2-1 | TRBV7-2 | CASSLPGGAGKFF
TRBJ2-5 | TRBV7-6 | CASSPRAGGPETQYF
TRBJ2-3 | TRBV20-1 | CSASPLRSELFTDTQYF
TRBJ2-5 | TRBV29-1 | CSVGLRGETQYF